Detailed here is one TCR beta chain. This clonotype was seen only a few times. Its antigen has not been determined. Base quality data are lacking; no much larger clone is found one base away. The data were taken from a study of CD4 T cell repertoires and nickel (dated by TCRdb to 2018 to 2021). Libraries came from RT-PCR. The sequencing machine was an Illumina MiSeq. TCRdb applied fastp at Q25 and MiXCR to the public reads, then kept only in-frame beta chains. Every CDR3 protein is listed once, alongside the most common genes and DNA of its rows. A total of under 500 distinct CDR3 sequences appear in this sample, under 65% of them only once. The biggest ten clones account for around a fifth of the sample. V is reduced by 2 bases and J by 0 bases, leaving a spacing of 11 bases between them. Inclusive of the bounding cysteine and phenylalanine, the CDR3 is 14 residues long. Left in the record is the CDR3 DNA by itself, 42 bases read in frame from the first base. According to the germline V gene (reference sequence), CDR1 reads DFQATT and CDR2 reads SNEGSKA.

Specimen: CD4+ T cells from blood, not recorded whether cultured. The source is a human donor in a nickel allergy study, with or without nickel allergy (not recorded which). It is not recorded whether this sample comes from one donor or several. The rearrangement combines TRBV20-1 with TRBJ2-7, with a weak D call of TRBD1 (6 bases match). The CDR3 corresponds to CSARKGGASYEQYF. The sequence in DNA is TGCAGTGCTAGAAAAGGGGGTGCCTCCTACGAGCAGTACTTC.